This TCR beta chain was recorded in a study of T cell responses to AZD1222 COVID-19 vaccine. Study-wide results and caveats: The sample set comprised mostly white British donors with more females, and clonal diversity was possibly underestimated.

A remark on this clone: Its specificity is not known.

CDR1 and CDR2 (germline): SGHRS, YFSETQ. The CDR3 totals 16 residues. V dropped 2 bases and J dropped 7 bases, with 19 bases sitting between them. TCRdb keeps only in-frame clones here, not all; method: immunoSEQ multiplex PCR. In the table there are approximately 94,000 clones, around 90% of which are singletons. This rearrangement joins TRBV5-1 to TRBJ2-1, with no clear D. The sample in question was peripheral blood, obtained on day 0 of AZD1222 vaccination. The receptor comes from an adult in good health. The CDR3 here is CASSFGLDPAVNEQFF. CDR3 bases: TGCGCCAGCAGCTTTGGGTTGGACCCCGCTGTGAATGAGCAGTTCTTC.